This TCR beta chain was sequenced for a study of STAT5B mutations in CD4+ large granular lymphocyte leukemia. The survey-level immunoSEQ assay was used. Using immunoSEQ multiplex PCR, the repertoire was profiled, and TCRdb retains in-frame clones only, with some absent. The table has about 30,000 clones, roughly 75% seen once. Worth noting for this clone: Its matching antigen is unknown.

The CDR3 extends over 17 amino acids. The ends were cut back, 0 bases at V and 1 base at J, with 15 bases in the middle. Per the germline V gene, CDR1 is SGHKS and CDR2 is YYEKEE (reference sequence). Study-wide findings and caveats: 8/27 top patient clones versus 2/35 control clones were TRBV06-family.

Controls came from buffy coats of healthy blood donors. The gene calls are TRBV5-5 and TRBJ2-3; the D is unclear. Sequenced input: CD4+ T cells from blood buffy coats. The sequence was obtained from a human donor in good health. This CDR3 is CASSLVSGQIRTDTQYF. The DNA for the CDR3 is TGTGCCAGCAGCTTGGTTTCTGGGCAGATCCGCACAGATACGCAGTATTTT.